What follows are 9 T cell receptor beta chains derived from one specimen sequenced in a study of shared clonotypes between healthy human individuals. The assay was immunoSEQ multiplex PCR, and TCRdb's table has in-frame clones only and misses some. The data hold approximately 940,000 clones, with less than 85% observed a single time. The sequencing input was memory CD4+ T cells sorted from blood. The sample's subset: CD45RA-negative fraction. The receptors originated from a man aged 18 to 30 in good health.

Concerning this clone itself: A far larger clone is a single base away, which makes a read error likely. The V call is TRBV2, the J call TRBJ2-7; the D gene is possibly TRBD1 (6 bases). The V gene's germline CDR1 is SNHLY and CDR2 FYNNEI. Between the trimmed V and J ends, which lost 2 bases and 4 bases, there was a span of 18 bases. The CDR3 runs 16 residues. CDR3 loop: CASSESSTGLGYEQYF. DNA of the CDR3: TGTGCCAGCAGTGAATCGAGTACAGGGTTAGGGTACGAGCAGTACTTC.

This clone occurred a few times. The V call is TRBV30, the J call TRBJ2-6, with 8 nucleotides matching TRBD1. The CDR3 is made up of 16 amino acids. Per germline, CDR1 GTSNPN and CDR2 SVGIG (reference sequence). J was trimmed by 2 bases and V by 1 base; bases with no gene match: 4. CDR3 residues: CAWSAKQGAGANVLTF. The DNA for the CDR3 is TGTGCCTGGAGTGCCAAACAGGGGGCTGGGGCCAACGTCCTGACTTTC.

This clone was picked up a small number of times. The rearrangement joins TRBV7-8 to TRBJ2-7; 8 nucleotides match TRBD2. The germline CDR1 and CDR2 sequences are SGHVS and FQNEAQ. CDR3 length: 16 residues. The trim removed 3 bases at V and 0 bases at J, leaving 7 bases unmatched. The CDR3 sequence is CASSLGAGALSYEQYF. The CDR3 DNA reads as TGTGCCAGCAGCTTGGGAGCGGGGGCCCTCTCCTACGAGCAGTACTTC. The variable domain in full, completed from reference TRBV7-8 and TRBJ2-7, reads GAGVSQSPRYKVAKRGQDVALRCDPISGHVSLFWYQQALGQGPEFLTYFQNEAQLDKSGLPSDRFFAERPEGSVSTLKIQRTQQEDSAVYLCASSLGAGALSYEQYFGPGTRLTVT.

In this sample, this clone turned up a few times. The junction shows a germline mismatch at one end, possibly a read error. This chain uses TRBV5-4 with TRBJ1-5, with D uncertain. The V gene's germline CDR1 is SGHNT and CDR2 YYREEE (reference sequence). This CDR3 comprises 13 residues. The CDR3 spells CASSLDSDQPQHF. DNA for the CDR3: TGTGCCAGCAGCTTGGATAGCGATCAGCCCCAGCATTTT.

V usage is TRBV7-2 and J usage is TRBJ2-1, with 11 bases matching TRBD2. There are 15 residues in the CDR3. The junction had 10 bases not matched to a gene; V was cut back by 5 bases and J by 10 bases. The germline CDR1 and CDR2 sequences are SGHTA and FQGNSA. The CDR3 sequence is CASSSSGRAEREQFF. The CDR3 DNA follows: TGTGCCAGCAGCAGTAGCGGGAGGGCCGAAAGAGAGCAGTTCTTC. Supplemented by reference TRBV7-2 and TRBJ2-1, the full variable domain reads GAGVSQSPSNKVTEKGKDVELRCDPISGHTALYWYRQSLGQGLEFLIYFQGNSAPDKSGLPSDRFSAERTGGSVSTLTIQRTQQEDSAVYLCASSSSGRAEREQFFGPGTRLTVL.

The chain recombines TRBV4-1 with TRBJ2-3, with 7 bases matching TRBD1. The CDR3 totals 14 residues. Germline V CDR1 and CDR2: MGHRA, YSYEKL. The J segment lost 1 base and the V segment lost 6 bases, leaving 4 bases of the junction unmatched. This CDR3 is CASRGTGGTDTQYF. As DNA, the CDR3 is TGCGCCAGCAGGGGAACAGGGGGCACAGATACGCAGTATTTT.

As to this clone: The sample carries other DNA sequences with the same CDR3. The rearrangement uses TRBV6-6 and TRBJ2-3; D is unresolved. The V and J ends lost 0 bases and 6 bases respectively, with 7 bases between them. The germline V gene encodes CDR1 MNHNY and CDR2 SVGAGI (reference sequence). The CDR3 runs 13 residues. CDR3 sequence reads: CASSYSGRDTQYF. The CDR3 DNA reads TGTGCCAGCAGTTACTCAGGGCGCGATACGCAGTATTTT.

The chain has TRBV4-3 and TRBJ2-2; D is ambiguous. The CDR3 spans 14 residues. Germline V CDR1 and CDR2: LGHNA, YSLEER. Trimming removed 6 bases at V and 5 bases at J, with 13 bases between. The CDR3 sequence is CASSILVGTGELFF. The CDR3 DNA reads as TGCGCCAGCAGTATCCTGGTAGGGACCGGGGAGCTGTTTTTT.

This chain joins TRBV7-9 and TRBJ1-5, with 8 bases identical to TRBD1. The CDR3 length is 14 residues. V shed 4 bases, J shed 2 bases, and the junction held 1 base outside the gene matches. The germline gives CDR1 SEHNR, CDR2 FQNEAQ (reference sequence). CDR3: CASSSDRGNQPQHF. As DNA, the CDR3 is TGTGCCAGCAGCTCGGACAGGGGCAATCAGCCCCAGCATTTT.